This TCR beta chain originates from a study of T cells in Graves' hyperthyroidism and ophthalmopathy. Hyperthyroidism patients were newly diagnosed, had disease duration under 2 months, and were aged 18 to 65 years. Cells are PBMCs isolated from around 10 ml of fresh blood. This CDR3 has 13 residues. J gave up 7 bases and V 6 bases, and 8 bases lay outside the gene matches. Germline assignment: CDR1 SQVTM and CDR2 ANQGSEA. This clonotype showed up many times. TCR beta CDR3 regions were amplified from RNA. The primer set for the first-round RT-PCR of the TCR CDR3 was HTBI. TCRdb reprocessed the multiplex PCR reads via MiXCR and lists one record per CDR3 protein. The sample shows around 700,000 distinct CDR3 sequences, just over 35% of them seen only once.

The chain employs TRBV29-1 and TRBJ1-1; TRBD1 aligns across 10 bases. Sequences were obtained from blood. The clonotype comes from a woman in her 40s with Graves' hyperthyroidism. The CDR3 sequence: CSVGTGAGGEAFF. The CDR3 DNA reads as TGCAGCGTCGGGACAGGGGCTGGGGGTGAAGCTTTCTTT.